Listed here is a single TCR beta chain. Original data processing: The authors estimated nucleated cell counts from reference gene primer amplification. Sequencing used immunoSEQ multiplex PCR; TCRdb keeps in-frame clones, though not all of them. V, J and clone size are those of that table, while D and trimming were read from the DNA. Of 300,000 to 350,000 clones listed, over 80% are singletons. The sample is drawn from a study of blood T cell repertoires in COVID-19. At the level of the study: Donors in the United States, Italy and Spain gave samples during acute or convalescent COVID-19. T cells, B-cell-depleted T cells, or PBMCs provided the cDNA or gDNA that served as material.

While infection was still active, Seattle patients were enrolled and then followed longitudinally. V gave up 8 bases and J gave up 1 base, with 11 bases separating them. CDR1 is ENHRY and CDR2 is SYGVKD in the germline V gene. CDR3 size: 13 residues. J is TRBJ1-1 and V is TRBV10-3; D is perhaps TRBD1 (6 bases). The sequence was collected from a man younger than 40 with COVID-19, enrolled during active disease. The sequencing sample was made of peripheral blood. Here the CDR3 reads CAIRGGQNTEAFF. DNA for the CDR3: TGTGCCATCCGGGGGGGGCAGAACACTGAAGCTTTCTTT.